Each of the 23 T cell receptor beta chains below was sequenced from the same sample in a study of T-cell reconstitution after alpha-beta-depleted transplantation in children. Unique molecular identifiers were incorporated during preparation of the TCRbeta library. TCRdb ran MiXCR on the PCR reads and lists one entry per CDR3 protein. Seen here are around 440,000 distinct CDR3 sequences, roughly a tenth observed once, and the top ten hold around 2%. The specimen was PBMCs, collected before TCRalphabeta/CD19-depleted stem cell transplant. These receptors were collected from a child aged 2 to 10 with inherited bone marrow failure, due to receive a stem cell transplant.

This clonotype was seen at least ten times. The chain employs TRBV19 and TRBJ2-5; D is unclear. With 5 bases removed from V and 10 bases from J, the gap between germline ends came to 14 bases. This CDR3 is 12 amino acids long. Germline V lookup: CDR1 LNHDA, CDR2 SQIVND (reference sequence). CDR3 residues: CASSASGSNQYF. DNA for the CDR3: TGTGCCAGTAGTGCTTCCGGATCGAACCAGTACTTC.

This clonotype showed up just a few times. In DNA, the CDR3 is TGTGCCAGCAGCCCAACCCGGACAGGGGATCGGAACACTGAAGCTTTCTTT. The encoded protein is CASSPTRTGDRNTEAFF. The chain has TRBV7-6 and TRBJ1-1, with TRBD1 matching 9 bases. Unmatched junction bases numbered 11, after V lost 5 bases and J lost 1 base. The CDR3 runs 17 residues. Germline CDR1 and CDR2: SGHVS and FNYEAQ. The full variable domain, completed using reference TRBV7-6 and TRBJ1-1, is GAGVSQSPRYKVTKRGQDVALRCDPISGHVSLYWYRQALGQGPEFLTYFNYEAQQDKSGLPNDRFSAERPEGSISTLTIQRTEQRDSAMYRCASSPTRTGDRNTEAFFGQGTRLTVV.

V gene TRBV6-2 or TRBV6-3 combines with J gene TRBJ2-1; 8 bases map to TRBD2. CDR3 length: 15 residues. Germline trimming cut 2 bases from V and 7 bases from J; bases unmatched to any gene: 7. CDR1 and CDR2 from the germline V gene are MNHEY and SVGEGT. In DNA, the CDR3 is TGTGCCAGCAGTTACGAAGCGGGAGTTCTGAATGAGCAGTTCTTC. It codes for CASSYEAGVLNEQFF.

This clonotype showed up many times. As DNA, the CDR3 is TGCGCCAGCATCGAGGGGGGTGGAAACACCATATATTTT. Its protein product is CASIEGGGNTIYF. The rearrangement joins TRBV5-1 to TRBJ1-3, with a tentative D call TRBD1 (6 bases). Germline V CDR1 and CDR2: SGHRS, YFSETQ. The CDR3 runs to 13 residues. Trimming removed 6 bases at V and 3 bases at J, with 10 bases between.

This clonotype was counted only a few times. The chain employs TRBV20-1 and TRBJ1-6; TRBD1 aligns across 9 bases. Trimming cost V 2 bases and J 10 bases; bases outside gene matches: 21. The germline V gene encodes CDR1 DFQATT and CDR2 SNEGSKA (reference sequence). The CDR3 length is 19 residues. DNA for the CDR3: TGCAGTGCTAGATTTACCCCCGGACAGGGGAGGAGGAATAGATCACCCCTCCACTTT. Encoded protein: CSARFTPGQGRRNRSPLHF.

This clonotype has at least ten counts. The chain joins TRBV9 to TRBJ2-7; weak D call: TRBD2 (5 bases). The CDR3 is made up of 13 amino acids. Trimming removed 0 bases at V and 5 bases at J, with 9 bases between. The germline V gene has CDR1 SGDLS and CDR2 YYNGEE. In DNA form, the CDR3 reads TGTGCCAGCAGCGTAGGCCCGGGGAACGAGCAGTACTTC. Protein sequence: CASSVGPGNEQYF.

This clonotype was seen repeatedly, ten times or more. The chain is built from TRBV29-1 and TRBJ2-3; D is perhaps TRBD1 (6 bases). The CDR3 has 14 residues. V shed 7 bases and J shed 1 base, with 15 bases lying between them. Germline CDR1 and CDR2: SQVTM and ANQGSEA. The DNA of the CDR3 is TGCAGCGCCAGGGGAAGTAGGGGCACAGATACGCAGTATTTT. It specifies CSARGSRGTDTQYF.

This clonotype was recorded many times. The chain uses TRBV5-1 and TRBJ1-5; 7 bases are a match to TRBD1. This CDR3 region has 14 residues. The germline gives CDR1 SGHRS, CDR2 YFSETQ. Trimming took 2 bases from V and 5 from J; bases not matched to a gene: 4. The CDR3: CASSLQGSDQPQHF. The CDR3 DNA reads as TGCGCCAGCAGCTTACAGGGGAGTGATCAGCCCCAGCATTTT. The entire variable domain, with the rest obtained from reference TRBV5-1 and TRBJ1-5, is as follows: KAGVTQTPRYLIKTRGQQVTLSCSPISGHRSVSWYQQTPGQGLQFLFEYFSETQRNKGNFPGRFSGRQFSNSRSEMNVSTLELGDSALYLCASSLQGSDQPQHFGDGTRLSIL.

This clonotype occurred many times. This chain connects TRBV7-8 to TRBJ2-7; 7 nucleotides match TRBD2. This CDR3 contains 14 residues. V was pared by 7 bases and J by 5 bases, with 11 bases of the junction left unmatched. CDR1 is SGHVS, CDR2 FQNEAQ, per germline. CDR3 sequence reads: CASTGGLGVHEQYF. CDR3 in DNA: TGTGCCAGCACCGGAGGACTAGGCGTCCACGAGCAGTACTTC. Full variable domain (rest looked up from reference TRBV7-8 and TRBJ2-7): GAGVSQSPRYKVAKRGQDVALRCDPISGHVSLFWYQQALGQGPEFLTYFQNEAQLDKSGLPSDRFFAERPEGSVSTLKIQRTQQEDSAVYLCASTGGLGVHEQYFGPGTRLTVT.

This clonotype occurred many times. CDR3 residues: CASSQDPFNYEQYF. For the CDR3, the DNA is TGCGCCAGCAGCCAAGATCCCTTTAACTACGAGCAGTACTTC. The chain links TRBV4-3 to TRBJ2-7; D not resolved. V gave up 0 bases and J gave up 3 bases, with 9 bases separating them. Germline values: CDR1 LGHNA, CDR2 YSLEER. The CDR3 is 14 residues long.

The sample holds many counts of this clonotype. The chain links TRBV16 to TRBJ2-7, with 9 bases lining up with TRBD2. Per the germline V gene, CDR1 is KGHSY and CDR2 is FQNENV. This CDR3 is built from 16 residues. The V segment lost 1 base and the J segment 1 base; nucleotides outside the gene matches: 5. CDR3 in DNA: TGTGCCAGCAGCCAATGGTTTAGCGGGGGTTCCTACGAGCAGTACTTC. Amino acid sequence: CASSQWFSGGSYEQYF.

This clonotype showed up many times. The chain recombines TRBV4-3 with TRBJ2-1, with 8 bases matching TRBD2. With 3 bases clipped from V and 3 bases from J, the junction kept 7 bases outside the gene matches. Germline-derived CDR1 and CDR2 are LGHNA and YSLEER. This CDR3 is 16 amino acids long. The CDR3 DNA is TGCGCCAGCAGCCAGGGGGGACTAGGGAACTACAATGAGCAGTTCTTC. Translation: CASSQGGLGNYNEQFF.

This clonotype has a count of ten or more. V usage is TRBV5-1 and J usage is TRBJ2-7; D is ambiguous. CDR1 and CDR2 (germline): SGHRS, YFSETQ. This CDR3 contains 14 residues. V was trimmed by 0 bases and J by 7 bases, leaving 14 bases between them. CDR3 region: CASSLGPGPEEQYF. For the CDR3, the DNA is TGCGCCAGCAGCTTGGGGCCCGGGCCGGAGGAGCAGTACTTC.

This clonotype has ten or more counts. The chain employs TRBV5-1 and TRBJ2-2; tentative D call: TRBD2 (5 bases). The CDR3 runs to 15 residues. Deletions cut 0 bases from V and 5 bases from J, with 11 bases between. Germline CDR1 and CDR2: SGHRS and YFSETQ. Written as DNA, the CDR3 is TGCGCCAGCAGCTTGGTCGGCCCGGGAACCGGGGAGCTGTTTTTT. This translates into CASSLVGPGTGELFF.

This clonotype is a singleton in its sample. A clone one base away is much larger, so this may be a read error. The chain links TRBV6-5 to TRBJ2-7, with D hard to call. CDR1 MNHEY and CDR2 SVGAGI come from the germline V gene. The length of the CDR3 is 15 residues. CDR3: CDSSSPPGSSYEQYF. The CDR3 DNA follows: TGTGACAGCAGTTCCCCGCCCGGCTCATCCTACGAGCAGTACTTC.

This clonotype has a count of ten or more. This sequence joins TRBV29-1 and TRBJ2-1; D perhaps matches TRBD2 (5 bases). Per germline, CDR1 SQVTM and CDR2 ANQGSEA. V was shortened by 6 bases and J by 0 bases, with 12 bases between the two germline ends. CDR3 size: 14 residues. The CDR3 sequence is CSVSGGNSYNEQFF. For the CDR3, the DNA is TGCAGCGTGTCCGGAGGAAACTCCTACAATGAGCAGTTCTTC.

This clonotype was counted at least ten times. This chain uses TRBV7-9 with TRBJ1-2; D remains unclear. Trimming cost V 4 bases and J 4 bases, with 10 bases left between them. CDR3 size: 13 residues. Germline CDR1 and CDR2: SEHNR and FQNEAQ (reference sequence). CDR3: CASSSGSPYGYTF. DNA of the CDR3: TGTGCCAGCAGCTCGGGATCTCCCTATGGCTACACCTTC.

In this sample, this clonotype turned up many times. The rearrangement joins TRBV7-2 to TRBJ1-1; D is possibly TRBD1 (5 bases). Germline CDR1 and CDR2: SGHTA and FQGNSA. Trimming stripped 6 bases from V and 4 bases from J, with 12 bases between. CDR3 length: 13 amino acids. CDR3 DNA sequence: TGTGCCAGCAGAAAACCCGGGACCACTGAAGCTTTCTTT. Its translation: CASRKPGTTEAFF.

This clonotype was observed at least ten times. The V call is TRBV12-3 or TRBV12-4, the J call TRBJ2-7, with 14 bases identical to TRBD2. The CDR3 length is 16 residues. V trimming: 6 bases; J trimming: 5 bases; junction bases outside the gene matches: 9. In DNA, the CDR3 is TGTGCCAGCAGGGCCGGGACTAGCGGGAGTTGGGACGAGCAGTACTTC. Translating gives CASRAGTSGSWDEQYF.

This clonotype was seen ten or more times. The chain recombines TRBV12-3 or TRBV12-4 with TRBJ2-2; either TRBD1 or TRBD2 may supply D (5 bases each). V lost 6 bases, J lost 4 bases, and 9 bases lay in between. This CDR3 is 13 amino acids long. This CDR3 is CASSWDPTGELFF. The CDR3 DNA reads TGTGCCAGCAGCTGGGACCCCACCGGGGAGCTGTTTTTT.

CDR3 nucleotides: TGTGCCAGCAGTGAAATGGCTAGTGCCACCGGGGAGCTGTTTTTT. Translation: CASSEMASATGELFF. The chain has TRBV6-1 and TRBJ2-2; D unclear. In germline, CDR1 is MNHNS, CDR2 SASEGT. Trimming removed 2 bases at V and 4 bases at J, with 11 bases between. The CDR3 spans 15 residues.

The chain joins TRBV19 to TRBJ2-7, with TRBD2 identical over 8 bases. CDR1 and CDR2 (germline): LNHDA, SQIVND (reference sequence). The junction had 15 bases not matched to a gene; V was cut back by 5 bases and J by 6 bases. The CDR3 has 16 residues. The CDR3 sequence is CASSALTPGLGGEQYF. As DNA, the CDR3 is TGTGCCAGTAGTGCCTTAACGCCGGGACTAGGTGGCGAGCAGTACTTC.

This clonotype was found a few times. The chain uses TRBV23-1 and TRBJ2-2; 8 bases align to TRBD1. TRBV23-1 is labeled an ORF, and its function is uncertain. Unmatched junction bases numbered 8, after V lost 6 bases and J lost 5 bases. The CDR3 loop spans 15 amino acids. The CDR3 bases are TGCGCCAGCAGGACTTTCCAGGGGGCGACCGGGGAGCTGTTTTTT. Amino acid sequence: CASRTFQGATGELFF.